These 15 T cell receptor beta chains were sequenced from one sample in a study of Graves' ophthalmopathy and Graves' hyperthyroidism. RNA transcripts yielded amplified TCR beta CDR3 regions. The authors performed first-round RT-PCR with HTBI primers and then a second-round multiplex PCR. TCRdb analysed the multiplex PCR reads with MiXCR anew, one entry per CDR3 protein. This table has 650,000 to 800,000 distinct CDR3 sequences, over 40% appearing once. The sequenced sample was peripheral blood. All receptors come from an adult man with Graves' ophthalmopathy.

Here the CDR3 DNA reads TGTGCCAGCAGTAGGGGCCCATCGAGAGAGACCCAGTACTTC. Its translation is CASSRGPSRETQYF. The rearrangement joins TRBV7-8 to TRBJ2-5; D is perhaps TRBD1 (5 bases). The germline V and J ends were trimmed by 6 bases and 4 bases, with 15 bases remaining between them. The CDR3 contains 14 residues. CDR1 is SGHVS and CDR2 is FQNEAQ in the germline V gene.

The rearrangement uses TRBV2 and TRBJ2-5, with 7 bases lining up with TRBD1. The germline V gene has CDR1 SNHLY and CDR2 FYNNEI. J gave up 1 base and V 7 bases, and 9 bases lay outside the gene matches. The CDR3 is 15 residues long. This CDR3 is CASTLEGGGQETQYF. CDR3 nucleotides: TGTGCCAGCACCCTCGAAGGGGGCGGCCAAGAGACCCAGTACTTC. Supplemented by reference TRBV2 and TRBJ2-5, the full variable domain reads EPEVTQTPSHQVTQMGQEVILRCVPISNHLYFYWYRQILGQKVEFLVSFYNNEISEKSEIFDDQFSVERPDGSNFTLKIRSTKLEDSAMYFCASTLEGGGQETQYFGPGTRLLVL.

Many counts were recorded for this clonotype. J is TRBJ2-2 and V is TRBV7-9; D unresolved. The CDR3 runs 12 residues. Germline V gene sequence: CDR1 SEHNR, CDR2 FQNEAQ (reference sequence). Trimming took off 3 bases at V and 6 bases at J, with 5 bases between the two ends. The CDR3 DNA follows: TGTGCCAGCAGCTTCGACGCCGGGGAGCTGTTTTTT. Translating gives CASSFDAGELFF.

As for this clonotype: A much larger clone differs by one base, so this may be a read error. This rearrangement joins TRBV20-1 to TRBJ1-2; D is uncertain. The CDR3 consists of 15 residues. Germline V gives CDR1 DFQATT, CDR2 SNEGSKA (reference sequence). V lost 3 bases and J 2 bases, leaving 16 bases between the germline ends. The CDR3 is CSASDPRLDNYGYTF. CDR3 DNA sequence: TGCAGTGCTAGCGACCCGCGCTTGGACAACTATGGCTACACCTTC.

This chain joins TRBV7-9 and TRBJ2-7; 7 bases are shared with TRBD2. Per germline, CDR1 SEHNR and CDR2 FQNEAQ (reference sequence). The CDR3 extends over 14 amino acids. Losses at the gene ends were 5 bases for V and 7 bases for J; bases not matched to a gene: 11. The DNA of the CDR3 is TGTGCCAGCAGCATGACTAGTGGGGGGGAGGAGCAGTACTTC. Protein sequence: CASSMTSGGEEQYF. Full variable domain (outside the CDR3, taken from reference TRBV7-9 and TRBJ2-7): DTGVSQNPRHKITKRGQNVTFRCDPISEHNRLYWYRQTLGQGPEFLTYFQNEAQLEKSRLLSDRFSAERPKGSFSTLEIQRTEQGDSAMYLCASSMTSGGEEQYFGPGTRLTVT.

This clonotype came up a few times. The J gene is TRBJ2-2, the V gene TRBV20-1; unclear D gene. There are 15 residues in the CDR3. V lost 5 bases, J lost 4 bases, and 17 bases lay in between. In germline, CDR1 is DFQATT, CDR2 SNEGSKA (reference sequence). The CDR3 protein is CSAPYGGGATGELFF. The DNA of the CDR3 is TGCAGTGCTCCCTATGGTGGCGGCGCCACCGGGGAGCTGTTTTTT.

This clonotype has just a few counts. The genes are TRBV3-1 and TRBJ1-1; weak D call: TRBD1 (5 bases). There are 14 residues in the CDR3. Germline V gene sequence: CDR1 LGHDT, CDR2 YNNKEL (reference sequence). V lost 2 bases, J lost 2 bases, and 9 bases lay in between. For the CDR3, the DNA is TGTGCCAGCAGCCAATGGGACGGAAACACTGAAGCTTTCTTT. It is translated as CASSQWDGNTEAFF.

There are many counts of this clonotype. The chain links TRBV14 to TRBJ2-2, with D maybe TRBD1 (5 bases). Trimming stripped 0 bases from V and 3 bases from J, with 8 bases between. Germline CDR1 is SGHDN and CDR2 is FVKESK. CDR3 length: 15 amino acids. The CDR3 reads CASSQDAGYTGELFF. The CDR3 nucleotides are TGTGCCAGCAGCCAAGATGCAGGGTACACCGGGGAGCTGTTTTTT.

The genes are TRBV7-9 and TRBJ1-2; D is ambiguous. The CDR3 runs 14 residues. Trimming cost V 5 bases and J 4 bases, with 14 bases left between them. In germline, CDR1 is SEHNR, CDR2 FQNEAQ (reference sequence). CDR3 coding DNA: TGTGCCAGCAGCGGCTGGGCAAGCTCCTATGGCTACACCTTC. Protein product: CASSGWASSYGYTF.

This clonotype has ten or more counts. The J gene is TRBJ2-7, the V gene TRBV4-1; TRBD2 agrees at 13 bases. Trimming at V came to 4 bases and at J to 5 bases, leaving 2 bases not matched to a gene. The CDR3 runs 14 residues. CDR1 MGHRA and CDR2 YSYEKL come from the germline V gene. CDR3 protein: CASSPGLAGDEQYF. CDR3 DNA sequence: TGCGCCAGCAGCCCCGGACTAGCGGGAGACGAGCAGTACTTC.

This clonotype was picked up many times. The rearrangement links TRBV6-6 to TRBJ1-5; perhaps TRBD1 as D (5 bases). This CDR3 region has 15 residues. Per germline, CDR1 MNHNY and CDR2 SVGAGI (reference sequence). Between the trimmed V and J ends, which lost 0 bases and 1 base, there was a span of 7 bases. CDR3 coding DNA: TGTGCCAGCAGTTACTCAAGGGACAGCAATCAGCCCCAGCATTTT. Translating gives CASSYSRDSNQPQHF.

This clonotype was detected once. V is TRBV2 and J is TRBJ2-7, with D perhaps matching TRBD1 or TRBD2 (6 bases each). Deletions cut 6 bases from V and 5 bases from J, with 17 bases between. The CDR3 runs 14 residues. The germline V gene encodes CDR1 SNHLY and CDR2 FYNNEI. The CDR3 here is CASRRGQGTNEQYF. CDR3 coding DNA: TGTGCCAGCAGACGGGGGCAGGGAACAAACGAGCAGTACTTC.

As regards this clonotype: This may come from a read error, since a much larger clone is one base off. Likely a read error: the CDR3 ends without its conserved phenylalanine or tryptophan. This chain connects TRBV9 to TRBJ1-1; D is undetermined. Germline V lookup: CDR1 SGDLS, CDR2 YYNGEE. This CDR3 has 14 residues. Trimming took off 5 bases at V and 1 base at J, with 12 bases between the two ends. As DNA, the CDR3 is TGTGCCAGCAGTTCTAGGGCTCCGAACACTGAAGCTTTCCTT. It encodes CASSSRAPNTEAFL.

The chain joins TRBV10-3 to TRBJ2-5; D may correspond to TRBD1 or TRBD2 (7 bases each). Trimming cost V 0 bases and J 2 bases, with 16 bases left between them. The CDR3 contains 17 residues. Germline CDR1 and CDR2: ENHRY and SYGVKD. The CDR3: CAISESMPGGAQETQYF. The CDR3 nucleotides are TGTGCCATCAGTGAGTCGATGCCAGGGGGGGCTCAAGAGACCCAGTACTTC.

This clonotype showed up many times. This rearrangement joins TRBV5-1 to TRBJ1-2; D might be TRBD1 (5 bases). The CDR3 is made up of 16 amino acids. V lost 4 bases and J 2 bases, leaving 18 bases between the germline ends. CDR1 SGHRS and CDR2 YFSETQ come from the germline V gene. The CDR3, as DNA: TGCGCCAGCAGCGCAGACCCCCGGGACGGGAACTATGGCTACACCTTC. Encoded protein: CASSADPRDGNYGYTF.